This record looks at one T cell receptor (beta chain) sequence and its context. Antigen specificity is unknown. The source of the sample is a study of cytomegalovirus exposure and HLA in healthy donors. As for the study in general: Clustering assigned approximately 78% of the approximately 400 genotyped donors to the Caucasian-associated ancestry cluster.

Whole-study findings and limits: Association with HLA alleles at 0.05 false discovery rate was found for 16,951 TCR beta sequences in a later analysis.

Each donor's status was that of a healthy bone marrow donor. Trimming removed 2 bases from V and 1 base from J; junction bases left unmatched: 4. The CDR3 consists of 16 residues. Germline CDR1 reads SGHTA; CDR2 reads FQGTGA. 60 Vbeta and 13 Jbeta primers were used in PCR. Source study methods: A follow-up analysis tallied 70 million to 80 million unique TCR beta chains, approximately 10 million shared. Assay used: immunoSEQ multiplex PCR; TCRdb lists only in-frame clones, some missing. The V and J calls and clone size come from that table; D and trimming were worked out from the DNA. The sample spans some 130,000 clones; the ten largest clones claim about 1.7%.

This chain joins TRBV7-3 and TRBJ2-3; the match to TRBD2 covers 9 bases. Source material: PBMCs. The TCR originated in a man younger than 35 in good health and CMV-seronegative. The CDR3 region has the DNA TGTGCCAGCAGCTTAGGGGCTAGCGGGGGCACAGATACGCAGTATTTT. Its translation: CASSLGASGGTDTQYF. The whole variable domain, filled in from reference TRBV7-3 and TRBJ2-3, reads GAGVSQTPSNKVTEKGKYVELRCDPISGHTALYWYRQSLGQGPEFLIYFQGTGAADDSGLPNDRFFAVRPEGSVSTLKIQRTERGDSAVYLCASSLGASGGTDTQYFGPGTRLTVL.